What follows is one T cell receptor (beta chain) and its context. In the original workflow: Nucleated cell number was recorded as an estimate derived from reference gene primer amplification. The table came from immunoSEQ multiplex PCR; TCRdb's copy has only in-frame clones and leaves some out. Clone size and the V and J calls come from that table; the DNA yielded D and trimming. The repertoire holds about 180,000 clones, with roughly 87% as singletons. This specimen comes from a study of blood T cell repertoires in COVID-19. Study in general: Sites in the United States, Italy and Spain provided acute and convalescent COVID-19 samples. T cells, B-cell-depleted T cells, or PBMCs provided the cDNA or gDNA that served as material.

The receptor was isolated from a woman aged 50 to 65 with acute or convalescent COVID-19. The sequencing input was peripheral blood.

The CDR3 DNA reads as TGTGCCAGCAGTTTCATGTCAGGGGGCGGCTACACCTTC. Amino acids: CASSFMSGGGYTF. The chain has TRBV27 and TRBJ1-2, with 8 bases that match TRBD1. Trimming took 3 bases from V and 8 from J; bases not matched to a gene: 5. The CDR3 totals 13 residues. The germline V gene encodes CDR1 MNHEY and CDR2 SMNVEV (reference sequence).